The 18 T cell receptor beta chains given below trace back to one sample, sequenced in a study of shared clonotypes between healthy human individuals. Produced via immunoSEQ multiplex PCR; TCRdb's table is partial and in-frame only. The sample has a few million clones, 85% to 95% seen once; the top ten hold approximately 0.4%. Sequencing used naive CD4+ T cells from PBMCs. As for subset: CD45RA+ positively selected. The receptor set was obtained from a man in his late teens or twenties in good health. Some clones in this sample may be carry-over from other donors' samples.

This rearrangement joins TRBV28 to TRBJ1-5, with D perhaps matching TRBD1 (6 bases). Germline CDR1 reads MDHEN; CDR2 reads SYDVKM. The CDR3 runs 17 residues. Trimming took 2 bases from V and 5 from J, leaving 19 bases between them. CDR3 DNA: TGTGCCAGCAGTTTACGGCGAACAGGGAGGGCCTATCAGCCCCAGCATTTT. This codes for CASSLRRTGRAYQPQHF. Filled out from reference TRBV28 and TRBJ1-5, the complete variable domain reads DVKVTQSSRYLVKRTGEKVFLECVQDMDHENMFWYRQDPGLGLRLIYFSYDVKMKEKGDIPEGYSVSREKKERFSLILESASTNQTSMYLCASSLRRTGRAYQPQHFGDGTRLSIL.

This chain uses TRBV28 with TRBJ1-3, with D unresolved. CDR1 is MDHEN, CDR2 SYDVKM, per germline. The V and J ends lost 2 bases and 4 bases respectively, with 9 bases between them. This CDR3 has 14 residues. CDR3 coding DNA: TGTGCCAGCAGTTTAGCCCCCCGAGGAAACACCATATATTTT. Its protein product is CASSLAPRGNTIYF.

The CDR3 DNA reads TGTGCCAGCAGACTTCGGGCCTGGAGGAACTATGGCTACACCTTC. Residues: CASRLRAWRNYGYTF. The rearrangement uses TRBV28 and TRBJ1-2; D ambiguous. The CDR3 covers 15 residues. Trimming cost V 6 bases and J 2 bases, with 16 bases left between them. The germline CDR1 and CDR2 sequences are MDHEN and SYDVKM.

V usage is TRBV28 and J usage is TRBJ2-3; 13 bases are shared with TRBD2. The germline V gene encodes CDR1 MDHEN and CDR2 SYDVKM. The CDR3 covers 14 residues. V lost 11 bases and J lost 4; bases outside the gene matches: 6. The CDR3 nucleotides read TGTGCCGGGCAGACTAGCGGGAGGCCAGATACGCAGTATTTT. Translated, it gives CAGQTSGRPDTQYF.

The V and J genes are TRBV6-5 and TRBJ2-7, with D perhaps TRBD1 (5 bases). Between the trimmed V and J ends, which lost 5 bases and 7 bases, there was a span of 15 bases. Germline CDR1 and CDR2: MNHEY and SVGAGI. CDR3 size: 13 residues. The CDR3 here is CASSRQRTKEQYF. DNA for the CDR3: TGTGCCAGCAGTCGACAGCGAACCAAGGAGCAGTACTTC.

This clone was seen only a few times. The rearrangement links TRBV29-1 to TRBJ1-2; weak D call: TRBD1 (5 bases). Per the germline V gene, CDR1 is SQVTM and CDR2 is ANQGSEA. The germline V and J ends were trimmed by 1 base and 3 bases, with 12 bases remaining between them. The CDR3 consists of 14 residues. CDR3 region: CSVEGGLAHYGYTF. Here the CDR3 DNA reads TGCAGCGTTGAAGGGGGCCTAGCTCACTATGGCTACACCTTC.

The chain joins TRBV30 to TRBJ2-5, with TRBD2 matching over 9 bases. V was clipped by 5 bases and J by 5 bases; unmatched bases: 6. Germline loops: CDR1 GTSNPN, CDR2 SVGIG (reference sequence). The CDR3 length is 13 residues. This CDR3 reads CAWANSGSETQYF. The CDR3 DNA follows: TGTGCCTGGGCGAATAGCGGGAGCGAGACCCAGTACTTC. The full variable domain, its missing parts supplied by reference TRBV30 and TRBJ2-5, is SQTIHQWPATLVQPVGSPLSLECTVEGTSNPNLYWYRQAAGRGLQLLFYSVGIGQISSEVPQNLSASRPQDRQFILSSKKLLLSDSGFYLCAWANSGSETQYFGPGTRLLVL.

CDR3 nucleotides: TGTGCCAGCAGCGGGGGGACCAGGGACCGGGAGACCCAGTACTTC. Translating it yields CASSGGTRDRETQYF. The V call is TRBV7-6, the J call TRBJ2-5, with D tentatively TRBD2 (6 bases). CDR3 length equals 15 residues. V was trimmed by 5 bases and J by 5 bases, leaving 18 bases between them. CDR1 is SGHVS and CDR2 is FNYEAQ in the germline V gene.

The V and J genes are TRBV25-1 and TRBJ1-3; D is unresolved. This CDR3 region has 15 residues. The V end was cut by 2 bases, the J end by 2 bases, with 10 bases between. Germline lookup yields CDR1 MGHDK and CDR2 SYGVNS. This CDR3 is CASSEPGPPGNTIYF. The CDR3 bases are TGTGCCAGCAGTGAACCAGGCCCACCTGGAAACACCATATATTTT.

Comments on this clone: The same CDR3 is also encoded by other DNA sequences in this sample. J is TRBJ2-1 and V is TRBV7-3; a possible D gene is TRBD1 (6 bases). Germline assignment: CDR1 SGHTA and CDR2 FQGTGA. Trimming cost V 5 bases and J 0 bases, with 8 bases left between them. CDR3 length: 14 residues. CDR3 coding DNA: TGTGCCAGCAGCCCCAGGGGCTCCTACAATGAGCAGTTCTTC. As protein: CASSPRGSYNEQFF.

The chain joins TRBV19 to TRBJ1-4, with a possible D match to TRBD1 (6 bases). The CDR3 runs 14 residues. CDR1 LNHDA and CDR2 SQIVND come from the germline V gene (reference sequence). The V end was cut by 8 bases, the J end by 0 bases, with 10 bases between. The CDR3 protein is CASATGPTNEKLFF. In nucleotides, the CDR3 is TGTGCCAGTGCCACAGGGCCAACTAATGAAAAACTGTTTTTT.

The chain links TRBV29-1 to TRBJ1-1; 7 nucleotides agree with TRBD1. This CDR3 spans 15 amino acids. Unmatched junction bases numbered 11, after V lost 3 bases and J lost 4 bases. CDR1 is SQVTM, CDR2 ANQGSEA, per germline. CDR3: CSVERARAGGTEAFF. The CDR3 coding sequence is TGCAGCGTTGAGAGGGCGAGGGCAGGGGGCACTGAAGCTTTCTTT.

CDR3 protein: CASSSRLGGYTF. CDR3 nucleotide sequence: TGTGCCAGCAGTTCACGACTGGGAGGCTACACCTTC. V and J are TRBV11-2 and TRBJ1-2; no clear D gene. V lost 6 bases and J 8 bases, leaving 13 bases between the germline ends. Looked up from germline, CDR1 is SGHAT and CDR2 is FQNNGV. This CDR3 has 12 residues.

V is TRBV18 and J is TRBJ2-5; no clear D gene. With 3 bases removed from V and 5 bases from J, the gap between germline ends came to 13 bases. CDR3 length equals 14 residues. CDR1 is KGHSH, CDR2 LQKENI, per germline. The CDR3 loop reads CASSPILEAETQYF. The CDR3 region has the DNA TGTGCCAGCTCACCCATCCTCGAGGCGGAGACCCAGTACTTC.

This clone was counted a few times. J is TRBJ1-1 and V is TRBV9, with D perhaps TRBD1 (5 bases). Germline V gene data show CDR1 as SGDLS and CDR2 as YYNGEE. Trimming left V 0 bases short and J 2 bases short, with 11 bases between. This CDR3 contains 15 residues. The CDR3 region is CASSVDSQANTEAFF. CDR3 nucleotides: TGTGCCAGCAGCGTAGATTCACAGGCTAACACTGAAGCTTTCTTT.

In regard to this clone: Different DNA sequences within this sample yield the same CDR3. This chain connects TRBV5-5 to TRBJ2-1; D may be TRBD1 or TRBD2 (5 bases each). The CDR3 consists of 15 residues. V shed 1 base and J shed 4 bases, with 12 bases lying between them. Germline V CDR1 and CDR2: SGHKS, YYEKEE (reference sequence). The CDR3 region has the DNA TGTGCCAGCAGCTTGACGGGGACGGGTTACAATGAGCAGTTCTTC. Translation gives CASSLTGTGYNEQFF.

The V gene is TRBV5-8, the J gene TRBJ1-3; D might be TRBD1 (5 bases). CDR3 length equals 12 residues. The germline CDR1 and CDR2 sequences are SGHTS and YDEGEE. V lost 2 bases, J lost 6 bases, and 6 bases lay in between. CDR3 sequence reads: CASSFRANTIYF. The CDR3 DNA is TGTGCCAGCAGCTTCAGGGCAAACACCATATATTTT.

This clone was detected a few times. The chain combines TRBV7-2 with TRBJ1-3; D uncertain. Germline CDR1 is SGHTA and CDR2 is FQGNSA. The V gene lost 2 bases and the J gene lost 0 bases, with 5 bases spanning the gap. CDR3 length: 14 amino acids. The CDR3 nucleotides read TGTGCCAGCAGCTTAAAGGCCTCTGGAAACACCATATATTTT. Translation: CASSLKASGNTIYF.